A selection of T cell receptor beta chains follows, all from one sample in a study of T cells in Graves' hyperthyroidism and ophthalmopathy. TCRdb passed the multiplex PCR reads through MiXCR, listing each CDR3 protein once. The sample contains about 400,000 distinct CDR3 sequences, about 13% of which appear only once. The material sequenced was blood. These receptors came from a woman under 30 with Graves' hyperthyroidism. CDR3s include the opening cysteine and the closing phenylalanine or tryptophan. The D gene is left open where the match is weak. Size is stated for part of the rows, as once, few or many counts, or as a class when the clone is expanded.

D gene,J gene,V gene,clone size,CDR3 protein,CDR3 DNA
.,TRBJ2-7,TRBV28,many,CASRDPTYEQYF,TGTGCCAGCCGGGACCCCACCTACGAGCAGTACTTC
.,TRBJ1-5,TRBV7-8,.,CASSLLNSWNQPQHF,TGTGCCAGCAGCTTACTTAACTCATGGAATCAGCCCCAGCATTTT
TRBD2,TRBJ2-1,TRBV20-1,many,CSAAPTGSGLLGYNEQFF,TGCAGTGCTGCCCCAACGGGTAGCGGGCTGTTGGGCTACAATGAGCAGTTCTTC
TRBD2,TRBJ2-5,TRBV7-9,few,CASSALAGGPNRETQYF,TGTGCCAGCAGTGCGCTAGCGGGAGGGCCAAATCGGGAGACCCAGTACTTC
.,TRBJ1-5,TRBV20-1,.,CSARGIGTSNQPQHF,TGCAGTGCTAGAGGAATTGGGACGAGCAATCAGCCCCAGCATTTT
.,TRBJ2-1,TRBV12-3/TRBV12-4,many,CASSRRGYEQFF,TGTGCCAGCAGTCGAAGGGGGTATGAGCAGTTCTTC
.,TRBJ2-7,TRBV6-1,many,CASSEGFGDEQYF,TGTGCCAGCAGTGAAGGATTTGGGGACGAGCAGTACTTC
TRBD1,TRBJ2-3,TRBV27,few,CASSTGQGQDTQYF,TGTGCCAGCAGTACCGGACAGGGACAAGATACGCAGTATTTT
.,TRBJ2-4,TRBV2,many,CASSDWSWRFQYF,TGTGCCAGCAGTGATTGGAGCTGGCGCTTTCAGTACTTC
.,TRBJ1-1,TRBV5-5,many,CASSLGRIIMNTEAFF,TGTGCCAGCAGCTTGGGACGGATTATCATGAACACTGAAGCTTTCTTT
.,TRBJ1-6,TRBV12-3/TRBV12-4,few,CASSLALHSSYNSPLHF,TGTGCCAGCAGTTTAGCGCTACACAGCTCCTATAATTCACCCCTCCACTTT
.,TRBJ1-1,TRBV25-1,few,CASSVGLEAFF,TGTGCCAGCAGTGTCGGGTTAGAAGCTTTCTTT
TRBD2,TRBJ2-1,TRBV7-2,many,CASSPLAGVPNEQFF,TGTGCCAGCAGCCCACTAGCGGGAGTCCCCAATGAGCAGTTCTTC
.,TRBJ1-1,TRBV2,many,CASSDGTATEAFF,TGTGCCAGCAGTGATGGGACGGCGACTGAAGCTTTCTTT
.,TRBJ2-3,TRBV3-1,many,CASSQRSGTPSTDTQYF,TGTGCCAGCAGCCAAAGAAGCGGGACACCTAGCACAGATACGCAGTATTTT
TRBD1,TRBJ2-2,TRBV30,.,CAWSRDRGNTGELFF,TGTGCCTGGAGTCGGGACAGGGGAAACACCGGGGAGCTGTTTTTT
.,TRBJ1-1,TRBV25-1,few,CASSGVGQNTEAFF,TGTGCCAGCAGTGGTGTGGGACAGAACACTGAAGCTTTCTTT
TRBD2,TRBJ2-5,TRBV28,.,CASGLAEQETQYF,TGTGCCAGCGGACTAGCGGAACAAGAGACCCAGTACTTC
.,TRBJ2-1,TRBV19,.,CASSPQNNEQFF,TGTGCCAGTAGTCCCCAAAACAATGAGCAGTTCTTC
.,TRBJ2-7,TRBV11-2,many,CASREGAGFTYEQYF,TGTGCCAGCAGGGAGGGTGCGGGTTTCACCTACGAGCAGTACTTC
.,TRBJ2-4,TRBV5-1,few,CASRLAAEYIQYF,TGCGCCAGCCGCTTGGCCGCAGAGTACATTCAGTACTTC
TRBD1,TRBJ2-3,TRBV20-1,many,CSARAGQGAKDTQYF,TGCAGTGCTAGGGCGGGACAGGGGGCCAAAGATACGCAGTATTTT
.,TRBJ2-1,TRBV20-1,.,CSATTPPTEEFF,TGCAGTGCTACTACCCCCCCGACGGAGGAGTTCTTC
TRBD2,TRBJ2-1,TRBV4-3,many,CASSLGTSGTLSYNEQFF,TGCGCCAGCAGCCTAGGGACTAGCGGGACCCTAAGCTACAATGAGCAGTTCTTC
TRBD2,TRBJ2-1,TRBV27,many,CASSPGTSLESNEQFF,TGTGCCAGCAGTCCCGGGACTAGCCTCGAAAGCAATGAGCAGTTCTTC
.,TRBJ1-4,TRBV28,many,CASSGHKGWSEKLFF,TGTGCCAGCAGTGGGCACAAGGGGTGGAGTGAAAAACTGTTTTTT
TRBD1,TRBJ2-7,TRBV4-3,few,CASSQYGQGSYEQYF,TGCGCCAGCAGCCAATACGGACAGGGGTCCTACGAGCAGTACTTC
TRBD2,TRBJ2-7,TRBV5-5,many,CASSFLAGGSYEQYF,TGTGCCAGCAGCTTTTTAGCGGGAGGGTCCTACGAGCAGTACTTC
.,TRBJ1-5,TRBV3-1,many,CASSQDSGSNQPQHF,TGTGCCAGCAGCCAAGATTCAGGGAGCAATCAGCCCCAGCATTTT
.,TRBJ1-5,TRBV7-8,many,CASSLAEAAYQPQHF,TGTGCCAGCAGCTTAGCGGAGGCAGCATATCAGCCCCAGCATTTT
TRBD2,TRBJ2-7,TRBV7-6,many,CASSMAGLGTEQYF,TGTGCCAGCAGCATGGCGGGACTAGGAACCGAGCAGTACTTC
.,TRBJ1-2,TRBV20-1,.,CSVGGRDYGYTF,TGCAGTGTGGGTGGGCGCGACTATGGCTACACCTTC
.,TRBJ1-4,TRBV27,few,CASASSTNEKLFF,TGTGCCAGCGCCAGCTCCACTAATGAAAAACTGTTTTTT
TRBD1,TRBJ1-4,TRBV4-2,.,CASSYRGRDGEKLFF,TGTGCCAGCAGCTACAGGGGGCGAGACGGTGAAAAACTGTTTTTT
.,TRBJ2-5,TRBV11-2,.,CASSKGRADQETQYF,TGTGCCAGCAGTAAAGGCCGGGCCGACCAAGAGACCCAGTACTTC
.,TRBJ2-1,TRBV11-3,many,CASSLDRQGSRFF,TGTGCCAGCAGCTTAGATAGGCAGGGCAGTCGGTTCTTC
.,TRBJ2-5,TRBV5-6,many,CASSLFLRLWQETQYF,TGTGCCAGCAGCTTGTTCTTGCGTTTGTGGCAAGAGACCCAGTACTTC
TRBD2,TRBJ2-7,TRBV6-1,many,CASTEGTSGGYEQYF,TGTGCCAGCACCGAGGGGACTAGCGGGGGCTACGAGCAGTACTTC
.,TRBJ1-1,TRBV28,many,CASSSKPEAFF,TGTGCCAGCAGTTCCAAGCCTGAAGCTTTCTTT
.,TRBJ2-1,TRBV6-2/TRBV6-3,many,CASPRRDDPDEQFF,TGTGCCAGCCCGCGGCGGGACGACCCTGATGAGCAGTTCTTC
.,TRBJ2-1,TRBV20-1,few,CSAAPEEQFF,TGCAGTGCTGCCCCAGAAGAGCAGTTCTTC
TRBD2,TRBJ2-5,TRBV12-3/TRBV12-4,many,CASRTGGQETQYF,TGTGCCAGCAGGACGGGGGGCCAAGAGACCCAGTACTTC
TRBD2,TRBJ2-7,TRBV28,many,CASSLSGGGLYEQYF,TGTGCCAGCAGTTTATCGGGAGGAGGTCTCTACGAGCAGTACTTC
TRBD2,TRBJ2-1,TRBV25-1,many,CASTLTSGLYNEQFF,TGTGCCAGCACTTTAACTAGCGGCCTTTACAATGAGCAGTTCTTC
TRBD1,TRBJ2-7,TRBV7-9,many,CASSLGLTGEGYEQYF,TGTGCCAGCAGCTTGGGACTGACAGGGGAAGGGTACGAGCAGTACTTC
.,TRBJ2-5,TRBV15,.,CATSRVVDRGETQYF,TGTGCCACCAGCAGAGTTGTTGATAGGGGAGAGACCCAGTACTTC
.,TRBJ2-3,TRBV20-1,.,CSATSGALNPDTQYF,TGCAGTGCTACATCGGGGGCCCTAAACCCCGATACGCAGTATTTT
.,TRBJ1-5,TRBV12-3/TRBV12-4,many,CASRGGGTSNQPQHF,TGTGCCAGCAGGGGGGGTGGGACTTCTAATCAGCCCCAGCATTTT
.,TRBJ2-5,TRBV12-3/TRBV12-4,many,CASRGVGRKETQYF,TGTGCCAGCAGGGGGGTCGGACGGAAAGAGACCCAGTACTTC
.,TRBJ1-2,TRBV5-6,few,CASSWGSEGVTSGYTF,TGTGCCAGCAGCTGGGGGTCGGAGGGGGTTACATCTGGCTACACCTTC
.,TRBJ2-5,TRBV6-5,many,CASSYSSTGRSEETQYF,TGTGCCAGCAGTTACTCGTCGACAGGGAGGAGTGAAGAGACCCAGTACTTC
.,TRBJ2-3,TRBV3-1,many,CATKRADTQYF,TGTGCCACCAAACGGGCCGATACGCAGTATTTT
.,TRBJ1-2,TRBV28,many,CASSLRGAYYGYTF,TGTGCCAGCAGTTTGAGAGGGGCGTACTATGGCTACACCTTC
TRBD1,TRBJ1-2,TRBV3-1,many,CASSQGMGQGAFGYTF,TGTGCCAGCAGCCAAGGGATGGGACAGGGGGCCTTCGGCTACACCTTC
TRBD1,TRBJ2-7,TRBV7-9,many,CASSLRTGGNYEQYF,TGTGCCAGCAGCTTAAGGACAGGGGGGAACTACGAGCAGTACTTC
.,TRBJ2-1,TRBV5-1,many,CASSLEGTDYNEQFF,TGCGCCAGCAGCTTGGAAGGGACGGATTACAATGAGCAGTTCTTC
TRBD1,TRBJ1-2,TRBV4-1,few,CASSQDGQGNYYGYTF,TGCGCCAGCAGCCAAGATGGACAGGGGAATTACTATGGCTACACCTTC
TRBD1,TRBJ1-4,TRBV12-3/TRBV12-4,.,CASSSQGDPTNEKLFF,TGTGCCAGCAGTTCCCAGGGGGACCCAACTAATGAAAAACTGTTTTTT
.,TRBJ1-5,TRBV15,few,CATARPGSGQHF,TGTGCCACCGCTCGGCCGGGATCCGGCCAGCATTTT